The clone carrying this TCR beta chain has at least ten counts. What it binds is unknown. The sample is drawn from a study of cytomegalovirus exposure and HLA in healthy donors. Study context: From about 170 million T cells, an earlier analysis saw 120 million or so unique TCR beta sequences. Study conclusions and caveats: CMV antigen specificity was confirmed in vitro for a few CMV-associated chains.

13 Jbeta primers and 60 Vbeta primers were used for the PCR. Assay used: immunoSEQ multiplex PCR; TCRdb lists only in-frame clones, some missing. The table has 150,000 to 200,000 clones, approximately 80% seen once. CDR1 and CDR2 (germline): MRHNA, SNTAGT. The ends lost 0 bases at V and 2 bases at J; junction bases unmatched: 0. The CDR3 has 15 amino acids. This receptor was taken from a boy younger than 18 in good health and CMV-seronegative. The sample taken for sequencing was PBMCs. The rearrangement joins TRBV6-4 to TRBJ1-5; 8 nucleotides line up with TRBD1. CDR3 in DNA: TGTGCCAGCAGTGACTCGACAGGGGGCAATCAGCCCCAGCATTTT. It encodes CASSDSTGGNQPQHF.